The clone carrying this TCR beta chain was seen repeatedly, ten times or more. CDR3 length: 11 amino acids. Trimming cost V 5 bases and J 0 bases, with 1 base left between them. The data are from a study of human T cells and chemical hapten exposure. In the study overall: Skin of the upper inner arm, approximately 2 cm by approximately 2 cm, received 2% DPC for sensitization. Patch tests applied 0.01% DPC to the upper back and were scored after 6 days.

TCRdb processed the RACE reads anew with MiXCR; each CDR3 protein has one entry. The sample lists around 340,000 distinct CDR3 sequences, around 7% occurring once. Sample time point: patch test 1, 2 weeks after DPC sensitization. The treatment here: therapeutic diphenylcyclopropenone sensitization with weekly scalp DPC. The chain is built from TRBV12-3 or TRBV12-4 and TRBJ1-2; D remains ambiguous. This clonotype was sampled from a woman between 18 and 29 years old with alopecia areata. Some clones in this sample may be carry-over from other donors' samples. Here the sequenced sample was whole blood, taken in connection with sensitization to the hapten diphenylcyclopropenone (DPC). The DNA for the CDR3 is TGTGCCAGCAGTCCTAACTATGGCTACACCTTC. Translated: CASSPNYGYTF.